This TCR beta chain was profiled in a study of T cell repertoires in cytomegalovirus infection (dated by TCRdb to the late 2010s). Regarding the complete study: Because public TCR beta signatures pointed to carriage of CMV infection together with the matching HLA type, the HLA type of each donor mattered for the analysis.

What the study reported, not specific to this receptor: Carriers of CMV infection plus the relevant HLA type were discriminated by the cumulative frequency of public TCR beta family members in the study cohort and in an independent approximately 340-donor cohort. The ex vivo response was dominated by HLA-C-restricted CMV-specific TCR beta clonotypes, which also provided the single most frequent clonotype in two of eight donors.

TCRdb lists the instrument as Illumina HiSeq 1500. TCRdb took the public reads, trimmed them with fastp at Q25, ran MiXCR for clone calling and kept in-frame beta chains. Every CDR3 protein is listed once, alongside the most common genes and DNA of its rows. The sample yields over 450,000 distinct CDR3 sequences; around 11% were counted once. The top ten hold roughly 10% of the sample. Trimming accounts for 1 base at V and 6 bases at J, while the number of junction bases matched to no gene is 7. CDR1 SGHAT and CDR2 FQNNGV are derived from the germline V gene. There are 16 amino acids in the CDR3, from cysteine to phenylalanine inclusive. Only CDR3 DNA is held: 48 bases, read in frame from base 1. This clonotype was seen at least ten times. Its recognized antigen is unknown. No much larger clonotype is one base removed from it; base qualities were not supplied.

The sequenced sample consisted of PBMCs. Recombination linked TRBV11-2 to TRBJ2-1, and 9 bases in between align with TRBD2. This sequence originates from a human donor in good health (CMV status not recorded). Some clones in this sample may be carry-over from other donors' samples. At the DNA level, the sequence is TGTGCCAGCAGCTTAGGGCTAGCGGGAAACGCCAATGAGCAGTTCTTC. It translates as CASSLGLAGNANEQFF.